The 27 T cell receptor beta chains reported below all come from one sample, sequenced in a study of glioma-infiltrating T cells. The iRepertoire nested amplicon-rescue multiplex PCR amplified TCR alpha and beta CDR3s from RNA. TCRdb re-derived calls from the multiplex PCR reads in MiXCR, one entry per CDR3 protein. Seen here are 300,000 to 450,000 distinct CDR3 sequences, roughly two fifths observed once, and the top ten hold more than 10%. Sequencing input: glioma tissue, nonneoplastic brain tissue, or PBMCs (not recorded which). All receptors derive from a human donor with low-grade glioma or glioblastoma, undergoing nonglioma brain surgery, or in good health (not recorded which).

The chain uses TRBV2 and TRBJ1-5; 10 bases agree with TRBD1. CDR1 is SNHLY, CDR2 FYNNEI, per germline. V shed 4 bases, J shed 7 bases, and the junction held 4 bases outside the gene matches. The CDR3 is 14 residues long. The DNA of the CDR3 is TGTGCCAGCAGTGGACAGGGGGCGAAGCAGCCCCAGCATTTT. Protein: CASSGQGAKQPQHF.

The table lists this clonotype with a few counts. This clone may be a read error of a much larger clone one base away. In DNA, the CDR3 is TGTGCCAGCAGTGGGGACCGGACAACCTACAATCAGCCCCAGCATTTT. Translation gives CASSGDRTTYNQPQHF. The J gene is TRBJ1-5, the V gene TRBV28; D might be TRBD1 (5 bases). Germline values: CDR1 MDHEN, CDR2 SYDVKM. V was shortened by 5 bases and J by 3 bases, with 17 bases between the two germline ends. The CDR3 extends over 16 amino acids.

The chain joins TRBV20-1 to TRBJ1-5, with TRBD1 as a possible D gene (5 bases). CDR1 DFQATT and CDR2 SNEGSKA come from the germline V gene (reference sequence). The CDR3 runs to 15 residues. Trimming left V 0 bases short and J 5 bases short, with 14 bases between. The CDR3 nucleotides are TGCAGTGCTAGAGATCGAAGAAGGGGAGATCAGCCCCAGCATTTT. Protein: CSARDRRRGDQPQHF.

V gene TRBV28 combines with J gene TRBJ1-1; D unclear. V was shortened by 8 bases and J by 10 bases, with 20 bases between the two germline ends. The CDR3 consists of 13 residues. Germline V CDR1 and CDR2: MDHEN, SYDVKM. CDR3 nucleotides: TGTGCCAGCTGGGCCCGTTTCAGCGCTGGAGCTTTCTTT. This gives the protein CASWARFSAGAFF.

For the CDR3, the DNA is TGTGCCAGCAGTTCCAGAGATACGCAGTTCTTC. Its translation is CASSSRDTQFF. The chain has TRBV27 and TRBJ2-1; D call uncertain. V was shortened by 4 bases and J by 12 bases, with 10 bases between the two germline ends. The CDR3 spans 11 residues. Germline V gene lookup returns CDR1 MNHEY and CDR2 SMNVEV (reference sequence).

This clonotype has a handful of counts. This chain links TRBV15 with TRBJ2-5; no clear D gene. The V and J ends lost 1 base and 5 bases respectively, with 17 bases between them. The CDR3 is made up of 16 amino acids. Germline CDR1 LNHNV, CDR2 YYDKDF (reference sequence). The CDR3 nucleotides are TGTGCCACCAGCAGAGGTCCCCCTTCCCGGGTGGAGACCCAGTACTTC. This sequence encodes CATSRGPPSRVETQYF.

Comment on this clonotype: A read error may produce the germline difference seen at one junction end. The J gene is TRBJ2-1, the V gene TRBV19; 8 bases line up with TRBD2. Per germline, CDR1 LNHDA and CDR2 SQIVND (reference sequence). CDR3 length: 17 residues. The CDR3 DNA reads as TGTGGCAGTAGTATAGAGGCTGGCGGGAGGCCAGGGGATGAGCAGTTCTTC. It translates to CGSSIEAGGRPGDEQFF.

This clonotype was observed at least ten times. The gene calls are TRBV6-2 or TRBV6-3 and TRBJ2-7, with 11 nucleotides matching TRBD2. The CDR3 contains 14 residues. The junction had 0 bases not matched to a gene; V was cut back by 2 bases and J by 3 bases. CDR1 and CDR2 from the germline V gene are MNHEY and SVGEGT. The CDR3 nucleotides read TGTGCCAGCAGTTACGGGACTAGCGGCTACGAGCAGTACTTC. Its protein product is CASSYGTSGYEQYF.

This clonotype has only a few counts. The chain combines TRBV5-4 with TRBJ2-1; maybe TRBD2 (6 bases). Trimming removed 0 bases from V and 5 bases from J, with 12 bases in between. There are 15 residues in the CDR3. Germline CDR1 is SGHNT and CDR2 is YYREEE (reference sequence). CDR3 sequence reads: CASSLDRGSHNEQFF. Written as DNA, the CDR3 is TGTGCCAGCAGCTTGGATCGGGGGTCGCACAATGAGCAGTTCTTC.

The chain uses TRBV15 and TRBJ2-7; TRBD2 agrees at 8 bases. CDR1 and CDR2 (germline): LNHNV, YYDKDF (reference sequence). This CDR3 contains 15 residues. The trim removed 5 bases at V and 6 bases at J, leaving 12 bases unmatched. CDR3 bases: TGTGCCACCAGCGATAACGGGGGGGCCCTGAGCGAGCAGTACTTC. Translation: CATSDNGGALSEQYF.

In the case of this clonotype: A read error is possible here, since a much larger clone lies one base away. The chain links TRBV6-1 to TRBJ2-1, with D hard to call. Germline-derived CDR1 and CDR2 are MNHNS and SASEGT. The length of the CDR3 is 14 residues. The CDR3 spells CDSSDHPSYNEQFF. The CDR3 region has the DNA TGTGACAGCAGTGATCACCCCTCCTACAATGAGCAGTTCTTC.

V gene TRBV27 combines with J gene TRBJ1-1; D is unresolved. The germline V gene has CDR1 MNHEY and CDR2 SMNVEV (reference sequence). This CDR3 is 15 amino acids long. Trimming pared 6 bases from V and 4 bases from J, leaving 18 bases between. Here the CDR3 reads CASSSIRLMSTEAFF. CDR3 DNA sequence: TGTGCCAGCAGCTCGATACGGCTAATGAGCACTGAAGCTTTCTTT.

There are many counts of this clonotype. The V gene is TRBV15, the J gene TRBJ2-5; D may correspond to TRBD1 or TRBD2 (5 bases each). The V gene's germline CDR1 is LNHNV and CDR2 YYDKDF (reference sequence). Deletions cut 4 bases from V and 5 bases from J, with 11 bases between. This CDR3 is 13 amino acids long. DNA for the CDR3: TGTGCCACCAGCAATCTAGCAGGGGAGACCCAGTACTTC. Translating gives CATSNLAGETQYF.

The rearrangement links TRBV7-9 to TRBJ1-4; TRBD1 matches at 7 bases. V trimming: 3 bases; J trimming: 7 bases; junction bases outside the gene matches: 5. CDR1 and CDR2 (germline): SEHNR, FQNEAQ (reference sequence). The CDR3 covers 14 residues. The DNA for the CDR3 is TGTGCCAGCAGCTTCATGACAGGGAGTGAAAAACTGTTTTTT. Translation gives CASSFMTGSEKLFF.

The chain combines TRBV18 with TRBJ2-7; 7 nucleotides agree with TRBD1. The J call may be in error: the DNA end matches TRBJ2-5 better. CDR1 and CDR2 from the germline V gene are KGHSH and LQKENI. The CDR3 totals 15 residues. In DNA, the CDR3 is TGTGCCAGCTCACGCTTATCGACAGGGCAAGAGACCCAGTACTTC. This translates into CASSRLSTGQETQYF.

A remark on this clonotype: A much more abundant neighbour one base away suggests this may be a read error. The chain couples TRBV6-6 to TRBJ2-3, with D possibly called TRBD1 or TRBD2 (5 bases each). Germline CDR1 MNHNY, CDR2 SVGAGI (reference sequence). V was cut by 8 bases and J by 7 bases, with 22 bases left in between. This CDR3 is built from 15 residues. CDR3 loop: CASAPGPAVQYTQYF. The CDR3 DNA reads TGTGCCAGCGCCCCGGGACCAGCGGTTCAATATACGCAGTATTTT.

J is TRBJ2-3 and V is TRBV29-1, with a possible D match to TRBD2 (6 bases). Trimming cost V 4 bases and J 4 bases, with 15 bases left between them. Germline lookup yields CDR1 SQVTM and CDR2 ANQGSEA. The CDR3 has 14 amino acids. The CDR3 protein is CSVAHRRGSDTQYF. The CDR3 region has the DNA TGCAGCGTTGCTCACCGGCGGGGTTCAGATACGCAGTATTTT.

In this sample, this clonotype turned up many times. The V and J genes are TRBV20-1 and TRBJ1-1; D gene unclear. V gave up 2 bases and J gave up 0 bases, with 16 bases separating them. Germline V gene lookup returns CDR1 DFQATT and CDR2 SNEGSKA (reference sequence). This CDR3 is built from 16 residues. The CDR3: CSARRLGNSLNTEAFF. The CDR3 coding sequence is TGCAGTGCTAGACGCCTTGGGAACAGCTTGAACACTGAAGCTTTCTTT.

This clonotype was recorded once. The J gene is TRBJ1-2, the V gene TRBV20-1, with D unresolved. The germline gives CDR1 DFQATT, CDR2 SNEGSKA (reference sequence). The CDR3 length is 14 residues. The germline V and J ends were trimmed by 4 bases and 4 bases, with 16 bases remaining between them. The CDR3 DNA reads as TGCAGTGCTATCCCAGTTGGGGTGGCCTATGGCTACACCTTC. Protein sequence: CSAIPVGVAYGYTF.

A note on this clonotype: The junction departs from the called germline gene at one end, perhaps through a read error. The CDR3 DNA reads as TGTGCCTGCGGGACAGCGAACACCGGAGAGCTGTTTTTT. Protein: CACGTANTGELFF. The chain carries TRBV2 and TRBJ2-2, with a possible D match to TRBD1 (7 bases). The CDR3 runs 13 residues. Germline CDR1 is SNHLY and CDR2 is FYNNEI.

In the case of this clonotype: A much larger clone sits a single nucleotide away, making a read error possible. The J gene is TRBJ1-1, the V gene TRBV14; TRBD1 matches 7 bases. V was clipped by 4 bases and J by 0 bases; unmatched bases: 2. The length of the CDR3 is 14 residues. The germline CDR1 and CDR2 sequences are SGHDN and FVKESK. The CDR3 DNA follows: TGTGCCAGCAGCCGAACAGGGGTGAACACTGAAGCTTTCTTT. As protein: CASSRTGVNTEAFF.

V gene TRBV7-9 combines with J gene TRBJ1-5, with 10 bases aligning to TRBD1. Per germline, CDR1 SEHNR and CDR2 FQNEAQ (reference sequence). CDR3 size: 12 residues. V lost 11 bases to trimming and J lost 4 bases; unmatched junction nucleotides: 2. In DNA, the CDR3 is TGTGCCGGACAGGGGGTTAATCAGCCCCAGCATTTT. Residues: CAGQGVNQPQHF.

This clonotype showed up just once. This may stem from a read error, because a much larger clone lies one nucleotide away. The J gene is TRBJ2-1, the V gene TRBV6-2 or TRBV6-3; a possible D gene is TRBD2 (5 bases). The CDR3 length is 15 residues. Trimming pared 7 bases from V and 5 bases from J, leaving 18 bases between. CDR1 is MNHEY and CDR2 is SVGEGT in the germline V gene. The CDR3 loop reads CASILAGEGNNEQFF. For the CDR3, the DNA is TGTGCCAGCATATTGGCCGGAGAGGGAAACAATGAGCAGTTCTTC.

Comments on this clonotype: Since a much larger clone is just one base distant, this may be a read error. The chain joins TRBV28 to TRBJ2-7; D is undetermined. The CDR3 length is 11 residues. Germline values: CDR1 MDHEN, CDR2 SYDVKM. DNA of the CDR3: TGTGCCAGCAGTTTATTCGCCGAGCAGAACTTC. It translates to CASSLFAEQNF.

This clonotype was detected ten times or more. The chain combines TRBV20-1 with TRBJ1-1, with D hard to call. The V gene's germline CDR1 is DFQATT and CDR2 SNEGSKA (reference sequence). The CDR3 contains 14 residues. The V end lost 0 bases, the J end lost 1 base, and 9 bases lay between the germline ends. Here the CDR3 DNA reads TGCAGTGCTAGAGAATGGGATGGGAACACTGAAGCTTTCTTT. This codes for CSAREWDGNTEAFF.

This sequence joins TRBV4-2 and TRBJ1-3; weak D call: TRBD1 (5 bases). The CDR3 loop spans 16 amino acids. V was cut by 0 bases and J by 3 bases, with 12 bases left in between. In germline, CDR1 is LGHNA, CDR2 YNFKEQ. In nucleotides, the CDR3 is TGTGCCAGCAGCCAAGAGTACAGGAGGTATGGAAACACCATATATTTT. Residues: CASSQEYRRYGNTIYF.

Concerning this clonotype: A much larger clone is a single base away; this may be a read error. This chain links TRBV4-1 with TRBJ1-5; unclear D gene. The CDR3 runs 13 residues. Germline V gene data show CDR1 as MGHRA and CDR2 as YSYEKL. CDR3 bases: TGCGCCAGCGGCCAAGCGTATCGGACGCCCCAGCATTTT. The encoded protein is CASGQAYRTPQHF.